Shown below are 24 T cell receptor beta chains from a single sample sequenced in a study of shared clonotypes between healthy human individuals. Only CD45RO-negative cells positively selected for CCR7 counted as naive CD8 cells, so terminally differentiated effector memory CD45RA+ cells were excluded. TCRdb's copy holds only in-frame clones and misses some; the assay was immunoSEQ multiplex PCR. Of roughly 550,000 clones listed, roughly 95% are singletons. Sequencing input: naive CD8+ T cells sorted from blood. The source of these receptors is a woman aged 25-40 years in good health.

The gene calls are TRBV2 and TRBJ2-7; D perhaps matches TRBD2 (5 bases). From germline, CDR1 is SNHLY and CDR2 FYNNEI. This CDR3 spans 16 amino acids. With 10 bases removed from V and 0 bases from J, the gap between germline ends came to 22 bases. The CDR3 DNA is TGTGCCACCATAAAGCGGAGCGGCCCCAACTCCTACGAGCAGTACTTC. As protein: CATIKRSGPNSYEQYF.

CDR3 sequence: CASAVRGNQPQHF. CDR3 coding DNA: TGCGCCAGCGCTGTACGAGGAAATCAGCCCCAGCATTTT. The V gene is TRBV4-1, the J gene TRBJ1-5; D uncertain. Trimming took 8 bases from V and 4 from J, leaving 12 bases between them. Per germline, CDR1 MGHRA and CDR2 YSYEKL. The CDR3 contains 13 residues.

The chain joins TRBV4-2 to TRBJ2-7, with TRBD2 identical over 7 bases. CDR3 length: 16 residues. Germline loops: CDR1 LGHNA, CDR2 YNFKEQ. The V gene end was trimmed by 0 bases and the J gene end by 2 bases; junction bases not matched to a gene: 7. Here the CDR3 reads CASSQDNSGSPYEQYF. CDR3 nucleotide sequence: TGTGCCAGCAGCCAAGATAATAGCGGGTCCCCCTACGAGCAGTACTTC.

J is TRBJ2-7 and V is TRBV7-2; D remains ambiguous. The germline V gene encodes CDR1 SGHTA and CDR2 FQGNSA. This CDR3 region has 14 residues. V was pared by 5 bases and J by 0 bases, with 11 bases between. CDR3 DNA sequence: TGTGCCAGCAGCCTAAGCGTCCGCTCCTACGAGCAGTACTTC. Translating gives CASSLSVRSYEQYF.

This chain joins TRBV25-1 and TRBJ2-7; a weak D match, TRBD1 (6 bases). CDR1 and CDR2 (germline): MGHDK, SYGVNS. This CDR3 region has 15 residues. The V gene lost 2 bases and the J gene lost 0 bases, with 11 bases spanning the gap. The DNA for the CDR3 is TGTGCCAGCAGTGAAGTGACAGGACCCTCCTACGAGCAGTACTTC. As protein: CASSEVTGPSYEQYF.

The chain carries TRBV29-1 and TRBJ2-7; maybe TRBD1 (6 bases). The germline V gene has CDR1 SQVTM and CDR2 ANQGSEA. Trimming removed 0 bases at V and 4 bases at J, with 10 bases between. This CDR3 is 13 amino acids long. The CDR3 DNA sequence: TGCAGCGTTGAAGACGGCAGGGGATACGAGCAGTACTTC. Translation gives CSVEDGRGYEQYF.

CDR3 nucleotides: TGTGCCAGCAGCTGGGGGACAGGCCCACATGGCTACACCTTC. Its translation is CASSWGTGPHGYTF. The V gene is TRBV5-6, the J gene TRBJ1-2; 8 nucleotides match TRBD1. The V gene's germline CDR1 is SGHDT and CDR2 YYEEEE. With V trimmed by 3 bases and J by 6 bases, 7 bases remained unmatched. This CDR3 region has 14 residues.

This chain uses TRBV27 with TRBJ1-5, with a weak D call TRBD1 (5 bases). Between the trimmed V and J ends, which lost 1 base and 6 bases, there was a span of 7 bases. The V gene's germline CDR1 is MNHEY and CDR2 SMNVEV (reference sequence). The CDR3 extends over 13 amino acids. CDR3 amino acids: CASSLYQGQPQHF. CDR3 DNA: TGTGCCAGCAGTTTATATCAGGGTCAGCCCCAGCATTTT.

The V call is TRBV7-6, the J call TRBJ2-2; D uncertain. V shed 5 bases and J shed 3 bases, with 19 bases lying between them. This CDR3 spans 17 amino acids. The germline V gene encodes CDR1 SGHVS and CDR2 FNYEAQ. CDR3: CASSPTTLRRDTGELFF. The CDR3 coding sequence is TGTGCCAGCAGCCCTACGACTTTACGGAGAGACACCGGGGAGCTGTTTTTT.

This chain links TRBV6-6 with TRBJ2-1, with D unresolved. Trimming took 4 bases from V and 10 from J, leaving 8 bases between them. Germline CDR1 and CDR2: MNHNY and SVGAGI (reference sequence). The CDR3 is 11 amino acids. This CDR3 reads CASSFYSEQFF. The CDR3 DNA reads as TGTGCCAGCAGTTTCTACTCGGAGCAGTTCTTC.

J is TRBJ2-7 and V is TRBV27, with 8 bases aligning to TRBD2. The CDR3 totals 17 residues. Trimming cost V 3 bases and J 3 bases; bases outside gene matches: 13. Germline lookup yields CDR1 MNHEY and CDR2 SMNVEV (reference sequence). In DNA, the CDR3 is TGTGCCAGCAGTTTGCAATCGGGGCTAGCGGGTTACTACGAGCAGTACTTC. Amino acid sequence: CASSLQSGLAGYYEQYF.

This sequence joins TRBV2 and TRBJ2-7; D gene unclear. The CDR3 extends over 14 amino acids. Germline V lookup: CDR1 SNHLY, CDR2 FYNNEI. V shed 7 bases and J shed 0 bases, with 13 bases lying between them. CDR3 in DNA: TGTGCCAGCACGCTCCCCTTGCTCTCCTACGAGCAGTACTTC. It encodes CASTLPLLSYEQYF. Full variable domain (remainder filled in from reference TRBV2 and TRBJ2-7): EPEVTQTPSHQVTQMGQEVILRCVPISNHLYFYWYRQILGQKVEFLVSFYNNEISEKSEIFDDQFSVERPDGSNFTLKIRSTKLEDSAMYFCASTLPLLSYEQYFGPGTRLTVT.

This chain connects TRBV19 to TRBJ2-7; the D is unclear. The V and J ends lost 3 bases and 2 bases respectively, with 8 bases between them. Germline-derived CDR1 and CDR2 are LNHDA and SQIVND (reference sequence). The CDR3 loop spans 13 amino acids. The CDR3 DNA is TGTGCCAGTAGTATGGGGTTCGCCTACGAGCAGTACTTC. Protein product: CASSMGFAYEQYF.

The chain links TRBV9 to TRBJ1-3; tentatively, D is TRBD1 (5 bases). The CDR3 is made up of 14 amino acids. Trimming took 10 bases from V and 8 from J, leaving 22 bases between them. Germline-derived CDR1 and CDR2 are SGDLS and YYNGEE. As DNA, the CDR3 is TGTGCCTCCCGGCGGGGGGAAACCGGAGACACCATATATTTT. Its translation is CASRRGETGDTIYF.

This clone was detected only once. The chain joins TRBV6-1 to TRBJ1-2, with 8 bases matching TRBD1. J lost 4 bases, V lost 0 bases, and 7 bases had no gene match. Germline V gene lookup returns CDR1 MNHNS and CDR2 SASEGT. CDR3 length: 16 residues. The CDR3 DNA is TGTGCCAGCAGTGAAGCGTTGGGACAGGCTCGCTATGGCTACACCTTC. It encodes CASSEALGQARYGYTF.

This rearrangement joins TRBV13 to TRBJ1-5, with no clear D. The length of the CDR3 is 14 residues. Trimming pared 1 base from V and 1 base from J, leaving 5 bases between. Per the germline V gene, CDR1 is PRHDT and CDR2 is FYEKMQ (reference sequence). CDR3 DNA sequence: TGTGCCAGCAGCTTAGCCGCGAGCAATCAGCCCCAGCATTTT. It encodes CASSLAASNQPQHF.

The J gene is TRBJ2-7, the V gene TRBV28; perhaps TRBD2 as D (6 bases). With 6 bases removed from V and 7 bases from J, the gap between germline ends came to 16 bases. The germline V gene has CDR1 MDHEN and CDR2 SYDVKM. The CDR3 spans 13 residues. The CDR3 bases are TGTGCCAGCAGCCCCGCGGGGACGGGGGAGCAGTACTTC. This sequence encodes CASSPAGTGEQYF.

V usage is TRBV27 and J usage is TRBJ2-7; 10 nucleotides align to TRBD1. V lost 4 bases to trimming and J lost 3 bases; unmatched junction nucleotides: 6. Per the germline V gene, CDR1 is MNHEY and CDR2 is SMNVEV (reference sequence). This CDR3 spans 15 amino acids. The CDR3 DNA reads TGTGCCAGCAGTTGGACCGGGACAGGGGTCTACGAGCAGTACTTC. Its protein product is CASSWTGTGVYEQYF.

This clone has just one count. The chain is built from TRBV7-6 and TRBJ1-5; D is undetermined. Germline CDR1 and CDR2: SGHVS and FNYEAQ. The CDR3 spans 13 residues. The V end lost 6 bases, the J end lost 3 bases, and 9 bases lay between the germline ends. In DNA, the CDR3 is TGTGCCAGCAGTCCAAGTCTCAATCAGCCCCAGCATTTT. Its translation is CASSPSLNQPQHF. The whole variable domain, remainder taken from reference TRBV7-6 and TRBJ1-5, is GAGVSQSPRYKVTKRGQDVALRCDPISGHVSLYWYRQALGQGPEFLTYFNYEAQQDKSGLPNDRFSAERPEGSISTLTIQRTEQRDSAMYRCASSPSLNQPQHFGDGTRLSIL.

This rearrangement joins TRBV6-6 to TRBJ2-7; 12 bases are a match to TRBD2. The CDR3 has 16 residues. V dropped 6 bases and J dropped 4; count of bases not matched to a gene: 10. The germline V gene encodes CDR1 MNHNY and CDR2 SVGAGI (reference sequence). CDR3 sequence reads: CASRGRLAGERYEQYF. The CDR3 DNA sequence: TGTGCCAGCAGGGGTCGACTAGCGGGAGAACGGTACGAGCAGTACTTC.

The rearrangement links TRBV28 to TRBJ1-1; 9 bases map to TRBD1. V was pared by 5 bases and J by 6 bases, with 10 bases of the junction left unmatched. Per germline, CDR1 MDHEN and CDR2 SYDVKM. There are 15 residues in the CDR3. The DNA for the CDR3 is TGTGCCAGCAGTCCTAATACAGGGGGCGCCTCTGAAGCTTTCTTT. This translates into CASSPNTGGASEAFF.

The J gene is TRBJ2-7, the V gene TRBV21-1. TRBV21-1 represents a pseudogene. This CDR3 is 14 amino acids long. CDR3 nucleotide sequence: TGTGCCAGGCCCAAGGGGGAGGACCTTTACGAGCAGTACTTC. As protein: CARPKGEDLYEQYF.

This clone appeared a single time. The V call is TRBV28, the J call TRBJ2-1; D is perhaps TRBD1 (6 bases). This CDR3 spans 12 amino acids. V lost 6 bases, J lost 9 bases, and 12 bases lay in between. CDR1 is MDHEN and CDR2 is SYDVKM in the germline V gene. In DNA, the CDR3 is TGTGCCAGCAGCGGGACATTCCCTGAGCAGTTCTTC. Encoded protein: CASSGTFPEQFF. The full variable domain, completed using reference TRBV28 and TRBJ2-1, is DVKVTQSSRYLVKRTGEKVFLECVQDMDHENMFWYRQDPGLGLRLIYFSYDVKMKEKGDIPEGYSVSREKKERFSLILESASTNQTSMYLCASSGTFPEQFFGPGTRLTVL.

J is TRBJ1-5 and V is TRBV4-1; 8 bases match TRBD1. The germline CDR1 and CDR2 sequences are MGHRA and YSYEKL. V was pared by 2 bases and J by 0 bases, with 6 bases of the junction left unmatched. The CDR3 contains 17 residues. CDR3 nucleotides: TGCGCCAGCAGCCAATCAGGACAGGGCGATAGCAATCAGCCCCAGCATTTT. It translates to CASSQSGQGDSNQPQHF.